The present T cell receptor beta chain was sequenced within a study of CD8 T cells in ankylosing spondylitis. Study-level findings and limits: Made up of about eight highly homologous variants, a TCR beta motif appeared characteristic of ankylosing spondylitis blood. Previous work reported some of these motif variants in the synovial fluid and blood of reactive arthritis. From matched ankylosing spondylitis synovial fluid, disease-linked clones were reportedly recovered at significantly enriched levels.

With respect to this clonotype: The antigen is unknown.

The authors made TCR beta libraries by quantitative 5'-RACE with molecular barcodes. TCRdb used MiXCR to reprocess the 5' RACE reads, holding one entry per CDR3 protein. The table lists under 150,000 distinct CDR3 sequences, 7% to 9% of them singletons, with roughly 8% in the top ten. Trimming removed 7 bases at V and 6 bases at J, with 18 bases between. The CDR3 is made up of 14 amino acids. The germline CDR1 and CDR2 sequences are SGHVT and SQSDAQ. The sample comprised synovial fluid, either unsorted or a sorted T cell fraction (not recorded which). J is TRBJ1-1 and V is TRBV7-4; D is possibly TRBD1 (5 bases). This sequence was found in a male donor with ankylosing spondylitis. CDR3 DNA: TGTGCCAGCACTTCAGATGGGGGGGTCGCTGAAGCTTTCTTT. It is translated as CASTSDGGVAEAFF.